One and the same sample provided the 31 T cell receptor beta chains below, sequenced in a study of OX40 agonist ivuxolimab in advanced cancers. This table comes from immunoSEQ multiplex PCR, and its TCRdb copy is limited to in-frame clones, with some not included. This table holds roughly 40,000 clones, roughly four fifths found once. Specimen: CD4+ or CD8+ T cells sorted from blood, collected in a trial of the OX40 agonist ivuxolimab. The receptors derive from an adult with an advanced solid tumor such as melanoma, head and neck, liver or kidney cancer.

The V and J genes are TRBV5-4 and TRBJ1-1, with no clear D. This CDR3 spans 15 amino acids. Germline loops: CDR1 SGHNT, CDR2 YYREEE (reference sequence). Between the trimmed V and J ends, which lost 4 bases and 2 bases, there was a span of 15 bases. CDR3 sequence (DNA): TGTGCCAGCAGCGCCCGAGAGGTTGGAAACACTGAAGCTTTCTTT. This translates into CASSAREVGNTEAFF.

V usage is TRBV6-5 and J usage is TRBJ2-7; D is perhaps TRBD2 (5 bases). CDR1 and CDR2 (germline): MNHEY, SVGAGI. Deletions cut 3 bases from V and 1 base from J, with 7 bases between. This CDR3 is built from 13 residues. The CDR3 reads CASSYGESYEQYV. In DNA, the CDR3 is TGTGCCAGCAGTTATGGGGAGTCCTACGAGCAGTACGTC.

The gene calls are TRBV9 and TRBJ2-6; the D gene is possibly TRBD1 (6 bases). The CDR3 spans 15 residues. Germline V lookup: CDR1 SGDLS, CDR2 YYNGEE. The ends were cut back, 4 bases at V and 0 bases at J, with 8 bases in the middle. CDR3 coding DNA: TGTGCCAGCAGCTTACAGGGCTCTGGGGCCAACGTCCTGACTTTC. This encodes CASSLQGSGANVLTF.

The CDR3 DNA reads as TGTGCCAGTAGTATGTGGACTCACAATCAGCCCCAGCATTTT. It translates to CASSMWTHNQPQHF. This rearrangement joins TRBV19 to TRBJ1-5; D gene uncertain. The V end was cut by 3 bases, the J end by 3 bases, with 9 bases between. CDR3 size: 14 residues. In germline, CDR1 is LNHDA, CDR2 SQIVND (reference sequence). The full variable domain, in which reference TRBV19 and TRBJ1-5 provide the parts outside the CDR3, is DGGITQSPKYLFRKEGQNVTLSCEQNLNHDAMYWYRQDPGQGLRLIYYSQIVNDFQKGDIAEGYSVSREKKESFPLTVTSAQKNPTAFYLCASSMWTHNQPQHFGDGTRLSIL.

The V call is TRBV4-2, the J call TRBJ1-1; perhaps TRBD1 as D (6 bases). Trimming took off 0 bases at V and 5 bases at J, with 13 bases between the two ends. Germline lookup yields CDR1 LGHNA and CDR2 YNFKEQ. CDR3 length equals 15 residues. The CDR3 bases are TGTGCCAGCAGCCAAGAGGGGGCGGCCGGGACTGAAGCTTTCTTT. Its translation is CASSQEGAAGTEAFF.

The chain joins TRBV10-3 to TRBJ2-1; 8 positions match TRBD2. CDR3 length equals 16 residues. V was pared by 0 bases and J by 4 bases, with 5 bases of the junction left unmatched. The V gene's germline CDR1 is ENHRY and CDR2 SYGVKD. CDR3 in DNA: TGTGCCATCAGTGAGTCGGGCCTAGCGGGTTACAATGAGCAGTTCTTC. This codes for CAISESGLAGYNEQFF.

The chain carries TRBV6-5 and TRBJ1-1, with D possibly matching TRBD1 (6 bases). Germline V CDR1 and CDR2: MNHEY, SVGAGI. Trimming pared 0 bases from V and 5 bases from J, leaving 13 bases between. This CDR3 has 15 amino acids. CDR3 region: CASSYSGGRGTEAFF. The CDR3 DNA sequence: TGTGCCAGCAGTTACTCTGGGGGCAGGGGAACTGAAGCTTTCTTT.

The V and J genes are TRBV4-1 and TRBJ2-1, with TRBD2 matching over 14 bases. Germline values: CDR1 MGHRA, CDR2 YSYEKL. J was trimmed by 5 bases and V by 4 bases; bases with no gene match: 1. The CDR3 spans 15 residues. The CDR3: CASSRLAGGNNEQFF. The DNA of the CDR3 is TGCGCCAGCAGCCGACTAGCGGGAGGGAACAATGAGCAGTTCTTC.

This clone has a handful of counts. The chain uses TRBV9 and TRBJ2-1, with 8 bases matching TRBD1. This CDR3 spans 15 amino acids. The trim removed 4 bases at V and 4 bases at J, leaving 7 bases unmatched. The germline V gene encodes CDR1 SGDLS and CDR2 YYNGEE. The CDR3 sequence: CASSNGQGRYNEQFF. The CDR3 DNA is TGTGCCAGCAGCAATGGACAGGGCCGGTACAATGAGCAGTTCTTC. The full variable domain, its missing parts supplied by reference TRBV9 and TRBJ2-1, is DSGVTQTPKHLITATGQRVTLRCSPRSGDLSVYWYQQSLDQGLQFLIQYYNGEERAKGNILERFSAQQFPDLHSELNLSSLELGDSALYFCASSNGQGRYNEQFFGPGTRLTVL.

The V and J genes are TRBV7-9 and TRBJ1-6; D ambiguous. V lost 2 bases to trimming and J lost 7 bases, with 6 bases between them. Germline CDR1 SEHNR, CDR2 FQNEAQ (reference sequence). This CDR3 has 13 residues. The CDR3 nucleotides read TGTGCCAGCAGCTTAAACGGGAATTCACCCCTCCACTTT. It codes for CASSLNGNSPLHF. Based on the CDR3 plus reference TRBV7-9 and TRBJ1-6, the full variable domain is DTGVSQNPRHKITKRGQNVTFRCDPISEHNRLYWYRQTLGQGPEFLTYFQNEAQLEKSRLLSDRFSAERPKGSFSTLEIQRTEQGDSAMYLCASSLNGNSPLHFGNGTRLTVT.

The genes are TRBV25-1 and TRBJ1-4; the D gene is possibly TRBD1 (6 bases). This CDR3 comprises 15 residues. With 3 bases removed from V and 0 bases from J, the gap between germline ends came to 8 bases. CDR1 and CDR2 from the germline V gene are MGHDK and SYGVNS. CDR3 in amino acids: CASSDWTATNEKLFF. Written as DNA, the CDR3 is TGTGCCAGCAGTGATTGGACAGCAACTAATGAAAAACTGTTTTTT.

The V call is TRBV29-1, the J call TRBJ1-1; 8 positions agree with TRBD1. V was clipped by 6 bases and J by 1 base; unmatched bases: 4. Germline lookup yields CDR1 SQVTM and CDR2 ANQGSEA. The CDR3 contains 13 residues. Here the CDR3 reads CSVAGQANTEAFF. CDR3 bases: TGCAGCGTCGCGGGACAGGCGAACACTGAAGCTTTCTTT.

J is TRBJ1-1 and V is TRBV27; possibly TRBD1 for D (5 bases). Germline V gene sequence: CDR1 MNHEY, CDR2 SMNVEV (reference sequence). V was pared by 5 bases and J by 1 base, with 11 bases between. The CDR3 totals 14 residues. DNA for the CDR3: TGTGCCAGCAGTGCGACAGATAAGAACACTGAAGCTTTCTTT. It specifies CASSATDKNTEAFF.

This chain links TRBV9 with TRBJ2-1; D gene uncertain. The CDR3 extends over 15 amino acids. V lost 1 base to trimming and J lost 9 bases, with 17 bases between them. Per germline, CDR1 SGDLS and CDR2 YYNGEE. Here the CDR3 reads CASSVSVVWRSEQFF. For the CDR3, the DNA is TGTGCCAGCAGCGTATCAGTAGTATGGAGAAGTGAGCAGTTCTTC.

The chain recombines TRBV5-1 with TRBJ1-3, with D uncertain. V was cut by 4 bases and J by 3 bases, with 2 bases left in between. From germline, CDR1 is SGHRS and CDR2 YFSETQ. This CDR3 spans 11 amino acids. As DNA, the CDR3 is TGCGCCAGCAGCGATGGAAACACCATATATTTT. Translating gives CASSDGNTIYF.

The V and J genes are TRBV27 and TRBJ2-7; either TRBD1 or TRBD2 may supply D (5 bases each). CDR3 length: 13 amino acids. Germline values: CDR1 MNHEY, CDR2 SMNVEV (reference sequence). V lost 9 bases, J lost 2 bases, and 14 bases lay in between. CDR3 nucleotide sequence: TGTGCCAGTAGACTTGGGGGAACCTACGAGCAGTACTTC. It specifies CASRLGGTYEQYF.

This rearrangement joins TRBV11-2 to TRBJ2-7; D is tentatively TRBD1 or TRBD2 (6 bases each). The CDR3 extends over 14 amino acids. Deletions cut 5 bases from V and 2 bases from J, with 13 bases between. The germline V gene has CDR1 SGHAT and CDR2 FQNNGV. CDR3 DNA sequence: TGTGCCAGCAGCGGCGGGACAAAACCCTACGAGCAGTACTTC. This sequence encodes CASSGGTKPYEQYF. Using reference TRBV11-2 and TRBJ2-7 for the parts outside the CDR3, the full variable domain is EAGVAQSPRYKIIEKRQSVAFWCNPISGHATLYWYQQILGQGPKLLIQFQNNGVVDDSQLPKDRFSAERLKGVDSTLKIQPAKLEDSAVYLCASSGGTKPYEQYFGPGTRLTVT.

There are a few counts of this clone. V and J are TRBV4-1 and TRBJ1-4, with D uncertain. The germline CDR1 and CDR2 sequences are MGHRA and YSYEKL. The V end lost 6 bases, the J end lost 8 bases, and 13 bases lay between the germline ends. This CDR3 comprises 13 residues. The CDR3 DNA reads TGCGCCAGCAGTTCAGACGTCGAGGAAAAACTGTTTTTT. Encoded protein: CASSSDVEEKLFF.

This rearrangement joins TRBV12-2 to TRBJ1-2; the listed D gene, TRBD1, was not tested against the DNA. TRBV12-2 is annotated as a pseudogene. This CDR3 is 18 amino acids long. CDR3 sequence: CASRLSAMGQGNNYGYTF. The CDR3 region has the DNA TGTGCAAGTCGCTTAAGTGCAATGGGACAGGGGAATAACTATGGCTACACCTTC.

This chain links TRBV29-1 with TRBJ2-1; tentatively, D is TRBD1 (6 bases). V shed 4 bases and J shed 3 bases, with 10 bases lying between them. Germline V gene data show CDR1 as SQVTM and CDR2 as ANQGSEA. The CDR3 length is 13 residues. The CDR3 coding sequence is TGCAGCGTTGCGCCGACAGGCTACAATGAGCAGTTCTTC. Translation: CSVAPTGYNEQFF.

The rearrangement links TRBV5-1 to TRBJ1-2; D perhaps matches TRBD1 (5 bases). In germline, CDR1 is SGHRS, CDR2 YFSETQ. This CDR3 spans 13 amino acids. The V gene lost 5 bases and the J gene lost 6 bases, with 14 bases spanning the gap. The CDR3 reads CASSYDQGNGYTF. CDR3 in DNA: TGCGCCAGCAGTTACGATCAGGGTAATGGCTACACCTTC.

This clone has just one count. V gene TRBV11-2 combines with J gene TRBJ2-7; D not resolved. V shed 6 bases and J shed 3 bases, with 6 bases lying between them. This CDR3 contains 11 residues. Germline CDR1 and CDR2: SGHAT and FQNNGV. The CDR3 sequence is CASSEYYEQYV. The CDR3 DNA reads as TGTGCCAGCAGTGAATACTACGAGCAGTACGTC.

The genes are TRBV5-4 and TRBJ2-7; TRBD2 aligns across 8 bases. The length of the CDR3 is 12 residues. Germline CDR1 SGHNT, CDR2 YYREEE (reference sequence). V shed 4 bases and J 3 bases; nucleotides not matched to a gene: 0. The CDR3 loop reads CASSAGGYEQYV. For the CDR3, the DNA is TGTGCCAGCAGCGCGGGGGGCTACGAGCAGTACGTC.

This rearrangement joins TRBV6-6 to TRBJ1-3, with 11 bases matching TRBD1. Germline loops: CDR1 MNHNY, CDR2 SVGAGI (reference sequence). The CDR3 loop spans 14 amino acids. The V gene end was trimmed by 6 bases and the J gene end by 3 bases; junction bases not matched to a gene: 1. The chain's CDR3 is CASRDRGRGNTIYF. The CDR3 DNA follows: TGTGCCAGCAGGGACAGGGGGCGTGGAAACACCATATATTTT.

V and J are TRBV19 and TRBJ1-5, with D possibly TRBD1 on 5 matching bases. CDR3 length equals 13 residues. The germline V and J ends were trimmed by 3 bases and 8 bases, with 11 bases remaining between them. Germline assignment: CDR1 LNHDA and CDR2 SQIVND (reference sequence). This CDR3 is CASSIEGIEPQHF. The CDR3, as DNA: TGTGCCAGTAGTATTGAGGGGATAGAGCCCCAGCATTTT.

The CDR3 loop is CASSQHLRADSTADTIYF. The CDR3 bases are TGTGCCAGCAGCCAACATCTACGTGCGGACTCCACCGCGGACACCATATATTTT. The chain couples TRBV4-2 to TRBJ1-3; no firm D call. The CDR3 covers 18 residues. Germline V gene data show CDR1 as LGHNA and CDR2 as YNFKEQ. The ends were cut back, 2 bases at V and 8 bases at J, with 25 bases in the middle.

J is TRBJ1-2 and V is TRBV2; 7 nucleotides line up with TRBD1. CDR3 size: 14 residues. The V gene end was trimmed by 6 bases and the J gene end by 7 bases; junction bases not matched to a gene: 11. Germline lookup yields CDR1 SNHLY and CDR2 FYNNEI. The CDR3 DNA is TGTGCCAGCAGCGGGGCCGGGACAGAGTTTGGCTACACCTTC. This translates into CASSGAGTEFGYTF.

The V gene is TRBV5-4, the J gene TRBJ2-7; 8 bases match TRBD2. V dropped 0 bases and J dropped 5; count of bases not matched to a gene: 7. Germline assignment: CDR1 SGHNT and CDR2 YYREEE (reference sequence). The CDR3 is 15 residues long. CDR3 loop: CASSLEQRELDEQYF. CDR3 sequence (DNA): TGTGCCAGCAGCTTGGAGCAGCGGGAGTTAGACGAGCAGTACTTC. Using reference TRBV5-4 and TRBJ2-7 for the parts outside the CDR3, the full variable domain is ETGVTQSPTHLIKTRGQQVTLRCSSQSGHNTVSWYQQALGQGPQFIFQYYREEENGRGNFPPRFSGLQFPNYSSELNVNALELDDSALYLCASSLEQRELDEQYFGPGTRLTVT.

CDR3 protein: CASSPLLGAGGTDTQYF. The CDR3 region has the DNA TGTGCCAGCTCCCCGCTATTAGGAGCGGGAGGCACAGATACGCAGTATTTT. The chain employs TRBV18 and TRBJ2-3, with 8 bases fitting TRBD2. The germline CDR1 and CDR2 sequences are KGHSH and LQKENI. J was trimmed by 1 base and V by 6 bases; bases with no gene match: 12. This CDR3 contains 17 residues.

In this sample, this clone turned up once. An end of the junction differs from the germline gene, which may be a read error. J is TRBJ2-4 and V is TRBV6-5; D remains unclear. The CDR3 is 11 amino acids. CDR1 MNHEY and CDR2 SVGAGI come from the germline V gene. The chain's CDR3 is CASSYGGALVF. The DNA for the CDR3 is TGTGCCAGCAGTTACGGCGGTGCCCTCGTCTTC.

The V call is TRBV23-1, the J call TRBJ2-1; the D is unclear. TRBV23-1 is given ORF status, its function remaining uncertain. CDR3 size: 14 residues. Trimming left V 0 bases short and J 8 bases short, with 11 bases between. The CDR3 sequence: CASSQSYLRDEQFF. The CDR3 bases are TGCGCCAGCAGTCAATCCTATCTACGGGATGAGCAGTTCTTC.